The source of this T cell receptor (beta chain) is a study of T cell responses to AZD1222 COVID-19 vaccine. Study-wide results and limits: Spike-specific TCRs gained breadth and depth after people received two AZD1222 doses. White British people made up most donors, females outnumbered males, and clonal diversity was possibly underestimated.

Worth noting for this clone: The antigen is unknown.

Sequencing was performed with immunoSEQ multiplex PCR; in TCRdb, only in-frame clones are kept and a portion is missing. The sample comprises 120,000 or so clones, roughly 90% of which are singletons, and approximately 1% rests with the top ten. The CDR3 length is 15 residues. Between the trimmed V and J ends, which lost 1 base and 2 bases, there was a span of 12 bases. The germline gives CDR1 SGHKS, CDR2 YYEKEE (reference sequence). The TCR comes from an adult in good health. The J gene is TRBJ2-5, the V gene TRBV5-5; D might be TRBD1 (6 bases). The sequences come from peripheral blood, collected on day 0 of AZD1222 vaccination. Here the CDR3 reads CASSLSPGTQETQYF. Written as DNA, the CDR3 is TGTGCCAGCAGCTTGTCCCCCGGGACACAAGAGACCCAGTACTTC. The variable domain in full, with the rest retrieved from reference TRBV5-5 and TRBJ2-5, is DAGVTQSPTHLIKTRGQQVTLRCSPISGHKSVSWYQQVLGQGPQFIFQYYEKEERGRGNFPDRFSARQFPNYSSELNVNALLLGDSALYLCASSLSPGTQETQYFGPGTRLLVL.